This T cell receptor (beta chain) appears in the sequencing data of a study of T cell responses to AZD1222 COVID-19 vaccine. Germline V CDR1 and CDR2: LNHDA, SQIVND (reference sequence). V shed 6 bases and J 3 bases; nucleotides not matched to a gene: 7. The CDR3 covers 15 residues. Findings and caveats of the study: At study baseline, merely five or six AZD1222 recipients were seropositive. Unmutated variant regions are reportedly the target of nearly half of TCRs that are spike-specific. Recipients of two AZD1222 doses showed rising Spike-specific TCR breadth and depth.

As for this clone: The target antigen is unknown.

The protocol was immunoSEQ multiplex PCR, while the TCRdb copy is restricted to in-frame clones and leaves out a portion. Found here are some 95,000 clones, about nine tenths of them singletons; the top ten hold about 2.8%. This sequence joins TRBV19 and TRBJ2-2; 7 bases align to TRBD1. The source was peripheral blood, collected on day 0 of MenACWY control vaccination. The clonotype was recovered from an adult in good health. CDR3 protein: CASRQPGTDTGELFF. CDR3 bases: TGTGCCAGTAGACAACCCGGGACAGACACCGGGGAGCTGTTTTTT.